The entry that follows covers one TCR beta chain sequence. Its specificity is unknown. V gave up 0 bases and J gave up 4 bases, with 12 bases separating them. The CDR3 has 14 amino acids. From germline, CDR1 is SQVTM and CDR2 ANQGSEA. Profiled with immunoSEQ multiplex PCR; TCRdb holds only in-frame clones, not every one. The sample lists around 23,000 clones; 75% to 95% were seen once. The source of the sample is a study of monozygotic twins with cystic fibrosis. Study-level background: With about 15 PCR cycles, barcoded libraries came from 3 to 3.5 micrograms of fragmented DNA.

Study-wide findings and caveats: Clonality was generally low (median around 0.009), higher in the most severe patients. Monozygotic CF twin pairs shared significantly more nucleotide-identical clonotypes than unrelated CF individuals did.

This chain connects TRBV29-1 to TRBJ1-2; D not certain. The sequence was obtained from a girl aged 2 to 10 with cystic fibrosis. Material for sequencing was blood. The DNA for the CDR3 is TGCAGCGTTGAAGACAGCGATCGGTTCTATGGCTACACCTTC. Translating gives CSVEDSDRFYGYTF.